This T cell receptor beta chain is drawn from a study of Graves' ophthalmopathy and Graves' hyperthyroidism. This clonotype was counted many times. CAS ≥3, NOSPECS ≥4, moderate-to-severe activity and duration under 3 months marked donors with ophthalmopathy. Amplification from RNA transcripts yielded the TCR beta CDR3 regions. The first round was an RT-PCR with HTBI primers, and the second round was a multiplex PCR. Using its own MiXCR run on the multiplex PCR reads, TCRdb lists one record per CDR3 protein. The table includes roughly 400,000 distinct CDR3 sequences, approximately 20% detected once. J gave up 5 bases and V 4 bases, and 3 bases lay outside the gene matches. This CDR3 contains 13 residues. Per germline, CDR1 WNHNN and CDR2 SYGVQD (reference sequence).

Material for sequencing was peripheral blood. The source is a young woman with Graves' ophthalmopathy. This chain uses TRBV10-1 with TRBJ1-1; 8 bases are shared with TRBD1. CDR3 sequence (DNA): TGCGCCAGCAGTGGGACAGGGAGGACTGAAGCTTTCTTT. Translated, it gives CASSGTGRTEAFF.